Listed below are T cell receptor beta chains from one sample, sequenced in a study of T-cell memory formation after mild COVID-19. TCRdb ran MiXCR on the 5' RACE reads and lists one entry per CDR3 protein. The data contain fewer than 700,000 distinct CDR3 sequences, about 20% of them singletons. The sequenced material came from PBMCs or a T cell subset sorted from them (not recorded which). The receptor set was obtained from an adult woman who had mild COVID-19 (a few samples of this study predate the infection). Cell type and time point are not known. The CDR3 runs from the conserved cysteine through the conserved F or W. A D gene is named only where the DNA matches it firmly. Clone size appears in some rows only: once, few, many, or a class for an expanded clone.

clone_size	d_call	v_call	j_call	cdr3_nt	cdr3_aa
.	TRBD1	TRBV7-2	TRBJ2-3	TGTGCCAGCAGCATAAGCCGGGACAGGGTTAGCACAGATACGCAGTATTTT	CASSISRDRVSTDTQYF
.	.	TRBV20-1	TRBJ2-7	TGCAGTGCTAGTGAAGGGAGCTCCTACGAGCAGTACTTC	CSASEGSSYEQYF
.	.	TRBV20-1	TRBJ2-7	TGCAGTGTTGGGGGGGCTTGGAGGCAGTACTTC	CSVGGAWRQYF
.	.	TRBV6-5	TRBJ2-2	TGTGCCAGCAGTTACTCGAGGGACGCGAACACCGGGGAGCTGTTTTTT	CASSYSRDANTGELFF
.	.	TRBV24-1	TRBJ2-2	TGTGCCACCAGTAAGGGGCTGAACACCGGGGAGCTGTTTTTT	CATSKGLNTGELFF
few	.	TRBV7-9	TRBJ1-2	TGTGCCAGCAGCTTATATGGCTCCAACTATGGCTACACCTTC	CASSLYGSNYGYTF
.	.	TRBV4-1	TRBJ2-3	TGCGCCAGCAGCCAAGCCGGGACCATAAGCACAGATACGCAGTATTTT	CASSQAGTISTDTQYF
.	.	TRBV3-1	TRBJ2-2	TGTGCCAGCAGCCGAGATACAGGGAGAACCGGGGAGCTGTTTTTT	CASSRDTGRTGELFF
.	TRBD1	TRBV7-9	TRBJ1-2	TGTGCCATCGCGACAGGGCCAGTCTCTGGCTACACCTTC	CAIATGPVSGYTF
.	TRBD2	TRBV7-6	TRBJ2-1	TGTGCCAGCAGCCGGACTAGCTATAATGAGCAGTTCTTC	CASSRTSYNEQFF
.	TRBD1	TRBV29-1	TRBJ2-7	TGCAGCGTTGAAGGGACAGGGTCTGACTGCGAGCAGTACTTC	CSVEGTGSDCEQYF
few	TRBD2	TRBV6-1	TRBJ2-3	TGTGCCAGCAGTGGAGCCTGGACTAGCGGGAGGGTAGATACGCAGTATTTT	CASSGAWTSGRVDTQYF
many	.	TRBV3-1	TRBJ2-7	TGTGCCAGCAGCCAAGACGGGAGCTCCTACGAGCAGTACTTC	CASSQDGSSYEQYF
few	TRBD1	TRBV6-5	TRBJ1-2	TGTGCCAGCAGTAAGAACACAGGGGGAGAAGGCTACACCTTC	CASSKNTGGEGYTF
.	TRBD1	TRBV5-4	TRBJ2-7	TGTGCCAGCAGCCCCAGGGGGAATTACGAGCAGTACTTC	CASSPRGNYEQYF
.	.	TRBV27	TRBJ1-5	TGTGCCAGCAGTGATCAGGGAGGCAATCAGCCCCAGCATTTT	CASSDQGGNQPQHF
few	TRBD2	TRBV12-3/TRBV12-4	TRBJ2-1	TGTGCCAGCAGTCTCCGGGGGGGAGCTAGCGGGAGCGATGAGCAGTTCTTC	CASSLRGGASGSDEQFF
few	TRBD2	TRBV7-3	TRBJ2-1	TGTGCCAGCAGCGCCGAACCGGGACTAGCGGGAGGGCGCAATGAGCAGTTCTTC	CASSAEPGLAGGRNEQFF
few	.	TRBV29-1	TRBJ1-1	TGCAGCGTTGAGGGGACCGGGGGGAACACTGAAGCTTTCTTT	CSVEGTGGNTEAFF
.	.	TRBV3-1	TRBJ2-4	TGTGCCAGCAGGGGGGGGCCGGGCATTCAGTACTTC	CASRGGPGIQYF
.	.	TRBV30	TRBJ2-3	TGTGCCTGGAGTTACTCCTATGGTTACACAGATACGCAGTATTTT	CAWSYSYGYTDTQYF
.	TRBD2	TRBV27	TRBJ2-1	TGTGCCAGCAGTTCTAGCGGGCTCTACAATGAGCAGTTCTTC	CASSSSGLYNEQFF
few	.	TRBV6-5	TRBJ2-7	TGTGCCAGCAGTTCCCTACCTTCCGACGAGCAGTACTTC	CASSSLPSDEQYF
.	TRBD2	TRBV7-3	TRBJ2-2	TGTGCCAGCAGCCCCGACCCTAGCGGGGCTTTCCCCGGGGAGCTGTTTTTT	CASSPDPSGAFPGELFF
.	.	TRBV7-3	TRBJ2-2	TGTGCCAGCAGCTCCAACGGCGGGGAGCTGTTTTTT	CASSSNGGELFF
.	TRBD2	TRBV4-3	TRBJ2-1	TGCGCCAGCAGCCAAGCCCCCCTGATGCGGGAGAGCTCCTACAATGAGCAGTTCTTC	CASSQAPLMRESSYNEQFF
few	TRBD1	TRBV5-1	TRBJ1-2	TGCGCCAGCAGTCTTTTTCAGGGGGCCTCTTATGGCTACACCTTC	CASSLFQGASYGYTF
few	.	TRBV5-1	TRBJ2-5	TGCGCCAGCAGCTTGGGAACGGGCCCCTCGGAGACCCAGTACTTC	CASSLGTGPSETQYF
few	.	TRBV24-1	TRBJ1-3	TGTGCCACCAGTGATGCCGGTTCTGGAAACACCATATATTTT	CATSDAGSGNTIYF
.	.	TRBV4-2	TRBJ2-5	TGTGCCAGCAGCCCCGAGGGGGGAAGTCTAGAGACCCAGTACTTC	CASSPEGGSLETQYF
.	.	TRBV29-1	TRBJ2-1	TGCAGCGTGTCCGCAGCGCTCCGCTCCTACAATGAGCAGTTCTTC	CSVSAALRSYNEQFF
.	.	TRBV7-6	TRBJ2-3	TGTGCCAGCAGCTCACCCCGATGGGATACGCAGTATTTT	CASSSPRWDTQYF
.	.	TRBV7-9	TRBJ1-2	TGTGCCAGCCCAGGAGCCCCAGAGCATGGCTACACCTTC	CASPGAPEHGYTF
.	.	TRBV20-1	TRBJ2-5	TGCAGTGCTAGATCTCCCCGGGCGGGCGGCCACACCGGGGGGACCCAGTACTTC	CSARSPRAGGHTGGTQYF
.	TRBD2	TRBV7-9	TRBJ2-7	TGTGCCAGCAGCACCAGACTAGCGGGGGGTTCCTACGAGCAGTACTTC	CASSTRLAGGSYEQYF